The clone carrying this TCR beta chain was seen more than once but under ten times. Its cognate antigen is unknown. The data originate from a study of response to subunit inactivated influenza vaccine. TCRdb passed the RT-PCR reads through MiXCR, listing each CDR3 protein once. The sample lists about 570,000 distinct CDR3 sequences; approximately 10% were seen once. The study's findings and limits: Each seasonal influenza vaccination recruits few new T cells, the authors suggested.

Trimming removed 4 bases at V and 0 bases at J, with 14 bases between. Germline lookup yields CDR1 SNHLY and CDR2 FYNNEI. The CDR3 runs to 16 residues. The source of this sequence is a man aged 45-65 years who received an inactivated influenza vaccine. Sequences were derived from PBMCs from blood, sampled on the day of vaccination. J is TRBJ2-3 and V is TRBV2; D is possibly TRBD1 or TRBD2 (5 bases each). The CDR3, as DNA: TGTGCCAGCAGTGGATACGGGACGCAGAGCACAGATACGCAGTATTTT. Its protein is CASSGYGTQSTDTQYF.